This T cell receptor (beta chain) was recorded in a study of blood T cell repertoires in COVID-19. Study-level background: Specimens from acute and convalescent COVID-19 originated in the United States, Italy and Spain. In each case, the material was cDNA or gDNA derived from T cells, B-cell-depleted T cells, or PBMCs.

Per the study methods: Counts of nucleated cells, estimated from reference gene primer amplification, were obtained. Clones were read by immunoSEQ multiplex PCR, and TCRdb kept only the in-frame ones, dropping some. The V and J calls and clone size come from that table; D and trimming were worked out from the DNA. This sample has hundreds of thousands of clones, with roughly 85% found just once. Source material: peripheral blood. The receptor was derived from a man aged 50 to 60 with active or convalescent COVID-19.

CDR3 in amino acids: CASSERQWGSGTGEAFF. CDR3 DNA: TGTGCCAGCAGTGAAAGGCAGTGGGGGTCCGGGACAGGGGAGGCTTTCTTT. V gene TRBV6-1 combines with J gene TRBJ1-1; 10 bases agree with TRBD1. Germline-derived CDR1 and CDR2 are MNHNS and SASEGT. V was clipped by 2 bases and J by 11 bases; unmatched bases: 17. The CDR3 is 17 residues long.